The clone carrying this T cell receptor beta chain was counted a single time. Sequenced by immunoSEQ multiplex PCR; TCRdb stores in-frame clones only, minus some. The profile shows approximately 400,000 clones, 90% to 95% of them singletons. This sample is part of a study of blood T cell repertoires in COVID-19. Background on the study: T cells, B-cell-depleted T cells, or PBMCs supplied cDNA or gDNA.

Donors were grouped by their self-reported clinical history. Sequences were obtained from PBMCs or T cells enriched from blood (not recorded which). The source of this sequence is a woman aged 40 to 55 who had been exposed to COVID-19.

This CDR3 reads CSVGTSGTTSDTQYF. The CDR3, as DNA: TGCAGCGTTGGGACTAGCGGGACCACATCGGATACGCAGTATTTT. The chain has TRBV29-1 and TRBJ2-3; 12 bases map to TRBD2. Germline CDR1 and CDR2: SQVTM and ANQGSEA. J gave up 6 bases and V 4 bases, and 8 bases lay outside the gene matches. This CDR3 region has 15 residues.